One and the same sample provided the 3 T cell receptor beta chains below, sequenced in a study of patients and donors after allogeneic stem cell transplantation (dated by TCRdb to 2019 to 2021). Library preparation was by RT-PCR. TCRdb names NextSeq 550 as the instrument used. TCRdb trimmed the raw reads at Q25, called clones with MiXCR and kept productive beta chains. Every entry covers one CDR3 protein and lists the most common genes and DNA from its rows. The sample table records about 150,000 distinct CDR3 sequences; nearly 25% of these occur just once. The ten largest clones add up to roughly a quarter of the sample. The sequencing input was blood, either unsorted or a sorted T cell fraction (not recorded which). These receptors all stem from a human donor who was either an allogeneic HSCT recipient or a stem cell or donor lymphocyte infusion donor (not recorded which). It is not recorded whose cells these are; they may come from a transplant donor.

Only a few counts were recorded for this clonotype. The chain has TRBV4-1 and TRBJ1-5; 7 positions agree with TRBD1. This CDR3 has 16 residues. Germline CDR1 is MGHRA and CDR2 is YSYEKL. The V gene end was trimmed by 0 bases and the J gene end by 2 bases; junction bases not matched to a gene: 4. The CDR3, as DNA: TGCGCCAGCAGCCAAGACACGGGGACAGGCAATCAGCCCCAGCATTTT. Protein: CASSQDTGTGNQPQHF.

This clonotype was observed once. This chain uses TRBV7-8 with TRBJ1-1; 8 nucleotides align to TRBD1. After removal of 4 bases from V and 4 bases from J, the junction contained 11 bases not matched to a gene. Germline CDR1 is SGHVS and CDR2 is FQNEAQ. The CDR3 loop spans 16 amino acids. The DNA of the CDR3 is TGTGCCAGCAGCTCAGACCAGGGGGCGCTCGGCACTGAAGCTTTCTTT. This gives the protein CASSSDQGALGTEAFF.

V usage is TRBV5-1 and J usage is TRBJ2-1; 9 bases are shared with TRBD2. The CDR3 is 15 residues long. CDR1 is SGHRS, CDR2 YFSETQ, per germline. V was clipped by 4 bases and J by 8 bases; unmatched bases: 10. The CDR3, as DNA: TGCGCCAGCAGCGAAATTGCGGCTAGCGGGGATGAGCAGTTCTTC. This encodes CASSEIAASGDEQFF.